This T cell receptor beta chain appears in the sequencing data of a study of OX40 agonist ivuxolimab in advanced cancers. Turning to the overall study: The costimulatory receptor OX40 (CD134) was targeted by ivuxolimab, a fully human IgG2 agonistic monoclonal antibody. In the dose-escalation cohort, 82.7% of patients were male, and the mean age was roughly 60 years, with a range of roughly 20 to 85. The paper covers the monotherapy dose-escalation part of the phase I ivuxolimab trial, which included N ≈ 57 patients. Patients were allowed to have had prior anti-PD-1, anti-PD-L1 or anti-CTLA-4 therapy, and around 43% of the dose-escalation patients had been treated with checkpoint inhibitors. The purpose of peripheral TCRbeta sequencing was to test whether ivuxolimab changed TCR sequence diversity and led to clonal T-cell expansion. Intravenous ivuxolimab was administered to patients every 2 weeks at six dose levels: 0.01, 0.1, 0.3, 1.5, 3 and 10 mg/kg. Three dose-escalation patients achieved partial responses, one with hepatocellular carcinoma and two with cutaneous melanoma. Of the approximately 54 dose-escalation patients, hepatocellular carcinoma was present in approximately 20, melanoma in around 15, renal cell carcinoma in 9 and head and neck cancer in 9. Study-wide conclusions, independent of this receptor: On average, CD8+ T cells showed more expanded clones than CD4+ T cells after ivuxolimab. Antigen specificity was not determined for the clonally expanded peripheral T cells. In partial responders in the 0.1-3.0 mg/kg groups, normalized peripheral clonal expansion was found to be among the lowest, especially among CD8+ T cells. Low levels of normalized T-cell clonal expansion were also seen in some patients who did not respond. Clonal expansion of both CD4+ and CD8+ blood T cells was observed from baseline to week 6 at doses 0.1 to 3.0 mg/kg.

Genomic DNA was extracted from sorted cells for sequencing of the TCRbeta CDR3 region. The immunoSEQ Assay was used for sequencing of TCRbeta CDR3 regions. TCRdb re-hosts the immuneACCESS table, in-frame sequences only. Its copies lack some clones; in the studies checked, an unresolved V gene accounts for under half of them, and the cause for the rest is not known. The sample table contains roughly 97,000 clones; only one count was recorded for roughly 90% of them. Approximately 5.7% of the sample belongs to the ten largest clones. Concerning this clone: Its specific antigen is unknown. No per-base quality is available; no much larger clone lies one base away.

Counted from cysteine to phenylalanine, this CDR3 has 10 amino acids. Of all the DNA, just the CDR3 is kept, 30 bases in frame from base 1. V was cut back by 10 bases and J by 7 bases, leaving a gap of 8 bases between them. Per the germline V gene (reference sequence), LNHDA is the CDR1 and SQIVND is the CDR2. Patients with autoimmune disease history or receiving systemic immunosuppression were excluded from the trial. Peripheral blood for TCR sequencing was collected from all dose cohorts at baseline, on cycle 4 day 1, and on cycle 7 day 1. The samples were drawn from a first-in-human, open-label, multicenter phase I dose-escalation trial of ivuxolimab. The trial enrolled adults with locally advanced or metastatic head and neck squamous cell, hepatocellular, melanoma or renal cell carcinoma. CD4+ and CD8+ T cells were sorted separately from peripheral blood before TCR sequencing.

This clonotype was sampled from an adult with an advanced solid tumor such as melanoma, head and neck, liver or kidney cancer. The sequence is built from TRBV19 and TRBJ2-1, with the D gene too uncertain to name. The sample was CD4+ or CD8+ T cells sorted from blood, taken in a trial of the OX40 agonist ivuxolimab. The encoded CDR3 is CATRWNEQFF. The DNA sequence is TGTGCCACTAGGTGGAATGAGCAGTTCTTC.